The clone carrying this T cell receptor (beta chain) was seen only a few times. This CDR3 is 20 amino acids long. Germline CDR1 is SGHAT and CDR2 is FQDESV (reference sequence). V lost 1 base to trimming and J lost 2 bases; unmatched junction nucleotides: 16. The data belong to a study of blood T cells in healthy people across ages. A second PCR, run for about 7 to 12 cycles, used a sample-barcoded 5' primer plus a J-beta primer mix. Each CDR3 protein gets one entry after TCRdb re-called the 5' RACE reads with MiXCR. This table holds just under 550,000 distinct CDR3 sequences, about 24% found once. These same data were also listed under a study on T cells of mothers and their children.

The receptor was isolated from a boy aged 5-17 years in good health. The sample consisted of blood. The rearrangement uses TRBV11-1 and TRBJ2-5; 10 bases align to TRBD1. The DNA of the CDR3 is TGTGCCAGCAGCTTAGGGAGGCGACAGGGGGCGCGGAGGATACAAGAGACCCAGTACTTC. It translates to CASSLGRRQGARRIQETQYF.